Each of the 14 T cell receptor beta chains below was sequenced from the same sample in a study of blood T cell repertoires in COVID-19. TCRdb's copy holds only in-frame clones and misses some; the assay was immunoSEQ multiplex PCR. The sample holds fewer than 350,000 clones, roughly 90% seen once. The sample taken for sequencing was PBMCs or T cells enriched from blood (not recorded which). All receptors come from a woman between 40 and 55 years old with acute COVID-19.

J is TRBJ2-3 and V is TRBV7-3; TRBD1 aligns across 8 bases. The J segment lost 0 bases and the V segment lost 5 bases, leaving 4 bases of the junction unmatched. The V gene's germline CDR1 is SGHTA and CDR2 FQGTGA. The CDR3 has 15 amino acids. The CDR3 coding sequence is TGTGCCAGCAGCATTACAGGGGGAAGCACAGATACGCAGTATTTT. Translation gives CASSITGGSTDTQYF.

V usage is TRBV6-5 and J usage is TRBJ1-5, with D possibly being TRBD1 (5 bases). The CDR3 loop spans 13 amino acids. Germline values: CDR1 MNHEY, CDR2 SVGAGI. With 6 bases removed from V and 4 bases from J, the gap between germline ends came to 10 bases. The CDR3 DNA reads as TGTGCCAGCAGGTTAACAGGAAATCAGCCCCAGCATTTT. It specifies CASRLTGNQPQHF.

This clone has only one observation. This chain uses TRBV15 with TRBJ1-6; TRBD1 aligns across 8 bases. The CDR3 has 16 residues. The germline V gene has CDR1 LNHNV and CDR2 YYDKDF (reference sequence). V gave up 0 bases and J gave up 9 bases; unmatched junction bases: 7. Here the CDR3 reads CATSRDPSGGGSPLHF. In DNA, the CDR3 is TGTGCCACCAGCAGAGATCCTTCAGGGGGCGGTTCACCCCTCCACTTT.

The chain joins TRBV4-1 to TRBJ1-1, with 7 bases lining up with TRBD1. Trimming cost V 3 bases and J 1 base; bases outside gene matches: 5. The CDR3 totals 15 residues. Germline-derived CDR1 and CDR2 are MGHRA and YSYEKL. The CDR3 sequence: CASSQTGTANTEAFF. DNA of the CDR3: TGCGCCAGCAGCCAGACCGGGACAGCGAACACTGAAGCTTTCTTT.

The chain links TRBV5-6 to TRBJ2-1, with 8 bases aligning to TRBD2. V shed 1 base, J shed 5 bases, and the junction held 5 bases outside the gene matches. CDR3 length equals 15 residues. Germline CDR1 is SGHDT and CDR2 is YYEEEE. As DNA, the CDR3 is TGTGCCAGCAGCTTGCTGGGACTAGGGGACAATGAGCAGTTCTTC. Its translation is CASSLLGLGDNEQFF.

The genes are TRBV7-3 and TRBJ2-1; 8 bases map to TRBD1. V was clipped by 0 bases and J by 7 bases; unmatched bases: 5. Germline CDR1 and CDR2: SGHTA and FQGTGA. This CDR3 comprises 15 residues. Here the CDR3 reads CASSLTRDRSNEQFF. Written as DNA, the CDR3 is TGTGCCAGCAGCTTAACCCGGGACAGGTCGAATGAGCAGTTCTTC. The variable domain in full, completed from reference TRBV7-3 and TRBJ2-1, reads GAGVSQTPSNKVTEKGKYVELRCDPISGHTALYWYRQSLGQGPEFLIYFQGTGAADDSGLPNDRFFAVRPEGSVSTLKIQRTERGDSAVYLCASSLTRDRSNEQFFGPGTRLTVL.

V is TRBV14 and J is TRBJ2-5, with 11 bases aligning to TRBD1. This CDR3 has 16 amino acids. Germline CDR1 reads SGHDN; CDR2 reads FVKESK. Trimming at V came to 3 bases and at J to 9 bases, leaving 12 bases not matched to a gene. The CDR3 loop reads CASSHTRRDRGNSQYF. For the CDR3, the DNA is TGTGCCAGCAGCCACACGCGGAGGGACAGGGGGAATTCCCAGTACTTC. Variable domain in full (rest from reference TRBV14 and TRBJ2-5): EAGVTQFPSHSVIEKGQTVTLRCDPISGHDNLYWYRRVMGKEIKFLLHFVKESKQDESGMPNNRFLAERTGGTYSTLKVQPAELEDSGVYFCASSHTRRDRGNSQYFGPGTRLLVL.

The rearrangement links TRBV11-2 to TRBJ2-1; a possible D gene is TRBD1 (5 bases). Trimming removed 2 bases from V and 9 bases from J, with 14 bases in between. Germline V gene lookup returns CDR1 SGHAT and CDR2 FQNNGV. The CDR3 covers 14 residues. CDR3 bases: TGTGCCAGCAGCTTACCGGGTAGGGGTCTTGAGCAGTTCTTC. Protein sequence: CASSLPGRGLEQFF.

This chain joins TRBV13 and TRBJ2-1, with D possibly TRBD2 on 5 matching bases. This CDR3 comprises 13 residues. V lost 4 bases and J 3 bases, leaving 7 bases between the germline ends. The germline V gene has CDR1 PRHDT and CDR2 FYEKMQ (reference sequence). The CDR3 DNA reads TGTGCCAGCAGCTACGGAGGCTACAATGAGCAGTTCTTC. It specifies CASSYGGYNEQFF.

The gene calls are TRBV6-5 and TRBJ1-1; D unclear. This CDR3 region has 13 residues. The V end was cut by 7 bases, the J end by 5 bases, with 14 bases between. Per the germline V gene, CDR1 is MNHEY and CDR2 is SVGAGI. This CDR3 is CASMFRGWTEAFF. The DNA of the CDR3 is TGTGCCAGCATGTTCCGCGGGTGGACTGAAGCTTTCTTT.

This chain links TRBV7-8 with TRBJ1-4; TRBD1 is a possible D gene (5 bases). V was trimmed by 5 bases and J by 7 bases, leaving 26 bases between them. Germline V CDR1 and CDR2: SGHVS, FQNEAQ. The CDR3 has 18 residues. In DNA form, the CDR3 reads TGTGCCAGCAGCAGACAGCGAATATTAAATGATTTCCGTGAAAAACTGTTTTTT. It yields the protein CASSRQRILNDFREKLFF. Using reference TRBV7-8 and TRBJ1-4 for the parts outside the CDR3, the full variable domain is GAGVSQSPRYKVAKRGQDVALRCDPISGHVSLFWYQQALGQGPEFLTYFQNEAQLDKSGLPSDRFFAERPEGSVSTLKIQRTQQEDSAVYLCASSRQRILNDFREKLFFGSGTQLSVL.

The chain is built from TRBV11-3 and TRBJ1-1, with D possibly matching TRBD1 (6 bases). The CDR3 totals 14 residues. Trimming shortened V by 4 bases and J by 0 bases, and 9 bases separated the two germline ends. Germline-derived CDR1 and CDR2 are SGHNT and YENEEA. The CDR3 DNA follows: TGTGCCAGCAGCTGGCAGGGGATGAACACTGAAGCTTTCTTT. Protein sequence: CASSWQGMNTEAFF.

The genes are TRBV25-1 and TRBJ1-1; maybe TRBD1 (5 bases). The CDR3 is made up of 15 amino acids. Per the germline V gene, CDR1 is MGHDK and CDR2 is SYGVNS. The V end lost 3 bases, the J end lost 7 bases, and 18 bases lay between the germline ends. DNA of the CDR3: TGTGCCAGCAGTGATTATCTGGGCAGGGATGGTGAAGCTTTCTTT. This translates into CASSDYLGRDGEAFF.

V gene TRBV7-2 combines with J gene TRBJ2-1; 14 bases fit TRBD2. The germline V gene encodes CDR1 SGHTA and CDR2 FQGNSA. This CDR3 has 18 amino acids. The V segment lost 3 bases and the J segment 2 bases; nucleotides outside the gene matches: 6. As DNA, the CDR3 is TGTGCCAGCAGCTTCCGGACTAGCGGGAGGCGGACCTACAATGAGCAGTTCTTC. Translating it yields CASSFRTSGRRTYNEQFF.